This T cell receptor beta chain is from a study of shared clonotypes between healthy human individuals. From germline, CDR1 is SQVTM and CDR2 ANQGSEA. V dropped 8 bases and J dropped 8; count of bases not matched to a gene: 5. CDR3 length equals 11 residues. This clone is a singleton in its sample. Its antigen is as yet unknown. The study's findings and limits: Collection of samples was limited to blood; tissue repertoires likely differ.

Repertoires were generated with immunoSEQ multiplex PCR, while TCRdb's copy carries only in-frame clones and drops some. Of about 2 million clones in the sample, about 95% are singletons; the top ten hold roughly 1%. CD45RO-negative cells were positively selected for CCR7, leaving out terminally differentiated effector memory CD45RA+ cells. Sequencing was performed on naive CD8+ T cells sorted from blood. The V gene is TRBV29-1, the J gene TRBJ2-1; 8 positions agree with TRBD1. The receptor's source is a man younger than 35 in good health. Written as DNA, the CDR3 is TGCAGCTCCAGGGGGCCCGATGAGCAGTTCTTC. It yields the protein CSSRGPDEQFF.